The 28 T cell receptor beta chains in this list originate from one sample, sequenced in a study of blood T cell repertoires in COVID-19. Assay: immunoSEQ multiplex PCR; the TCRdb copy retains only in-frame clones and omits some. The profile shows over 600,000 clones, approximately 90% of them singletons. The sample was peripheral blood. These TCRs come from a woman under 30 with acute or convalescent COVID-19.

The chain employs TRBV30 and TRBJ1-3; 7 nucleotides agree with TRBD1. This CDR3 has 14 amino acids. Germline lookup yields CDR1 GTSNPN and CDR2 SVGIG (reference sequence). The junction had 4 bases not matched to a gene; V was cut back by 3 bases and J by 2 bases. CDR3 nucleotides: TGTGCCTGGAGACGAGGGGGCGCTGGAAACACCATATATTTT. This codes for CAWRRGGAGNTIYF. The complete variable domain, with remaining parts taken from reference TRBV30 and TRBJ1-3, reads SQTIHQWPATLVQPVGSPLSLECTVEGTSNPNLYWYRQAAGRGLQLLFYSVGIGQISSEVPQNLSASRPQDRQFILSSKKLLLSDSGFYLCAWRRGGAGNTIYFGEGSWLTVV.

This clone was counted a single time. Other DNA sequences in the same sample also yield this CDR3. V gene TRBV20-1 combines with J gene TRBJ1-1; D might be TRBD1 (5 bases). V was pared by 3 bases and J by 4 bases, with 9 bases between. Germline CDR1 is DFQATT and CDR2 is SNEGSKA (reference sequence). The CDR3 loop spans 12 amino acids. The CDR3 spells CSASGGGTEAFF. CDR3 DNA: TGCAGTGCTAGTGGGGGGGGCACTGAAGCTTTCTTT.

The chain recombines TRBV6-5 with TRBJ2-5, with D maybe TRBD2 (5 bases). V was pared by 4 bases and J by 3 bases, with 18 bases between. The CDR3 contains 16 residues. Germline assignment: CDR1 MNHEY and CDR2 SVGAGI. The CDR3 DNA is TGTGCCAGCAGTTCCCCAGGAGGACTGTTTAAAGAGACCCAGTACTTC. This encodes CASSSPGGLFKETQYF.

The chain combines TRBV5-6 with TRBJ2-7; a possible D gene is TRBD2 (6 bases). Germline V CDR1 and CDR2: SGHDT, YYEEEE. Trimming took off 4 bases at V and 0 bases at J, with 17 bases between the two ends. This CDR3 comprises 16 residues. The CDR3 nucleotides are TGTGCCAGCAGCCCCCAGGGCGGGATCCCCTCCTACGAGCAGTACTTC. As protein: CASSPQGGIPSYEQYF.

The chain is built from TRBV25-1 and TRBJ2-2, with 7 bases aligning to TRBD2. Germline V CDR1 and CDR2: MGHDK, SYGVNS. The CDR3 has 15 amino acids. V shed 2 bases and J 3 bases; nucleotides not matched to a gene: 3. The CDR3 DNA follows: TGTGCCAGCAGTGAACCGGGGAGGGACACCGGGGAGCTGTTTTTT. Translating gives CASSEPGRDTGELFF.

The CDR3 coding sequence is TGTGCCAGCAGCGGGATCGACTGGGGAAACACCATATATTTT. Translating gives CASSGIDWGNTIYF. The rearrangement joins TRBV9 to TRBJ1-3; the D is unclear. The ends were cut back, 3 bases at V and 4 bases at J, with 11 bases in the middle. Germline-derived CDR1 and CDR2 are SGDLS and YYNGEE. The CDR3 contains 14 residues.

This chain connects TRBV11-3 to TRBJ2-1; 12 bases match TRBD2. The trim removed 2 bases at V and 11 bases at J, leaving 1 base unmatched. Germline values: CDR1 SGHNT, CDR2 YENEEA. The CDR3 is 13 residues long. CDR3 DNA sequence: TGTGCCAGCAGCTTACTAGCGGGGGGGAAGCAGTTCTTC. This encodes CASSLLAGGKQFF.

This chain uses TRBV7-3 with TRBJ1-2; 8 bases map to TRBD1. Germline loops: CDR1 SGHTA, CDR2 FQGTGA. The CDR3 spans 17 residues. The V segment lost 0 bases and the J segment 8 bases; nucleotides outside the gene matches: 14. The CDR3 nucleotides are TGTGCCAGCAGCTTAACGGGTCTCCGTCCGGACAGGGCGGGCTACACCTTC. It codes for CASSLTGLRPDRAGYTF.

This sequence joins TRBV4-1 and TRBJ1-1; 9 bases agree with TRBD1. Germline assignment: CDR1 MGHRA and CDR2 YSYEKL. J lost 1 base, V lost 4 bases, and 10 bases had no gene match. The CDR3 sequence is 17 residues long. CDR3 region: CASSPGTGFGPNTEAFF. The CDR3 DNA reads as TGCGCCAGCAGCCCCGGGACAGGGTTTGGTCCGAACACTGAAGCTTTCTTT.

The rearrangement joins TRBV20-1 to TRBJ2-7, with TRBD2 matching 7 bases. The V and J ends lost 3 bases and 2 bases, in that order; junction bases with no gene match: 10. The CDR3 is made up of 15 amino acids. Looked up from germline, CDR1 is DFQATT and CDR2 is SNEGSKA (reference sequence). The CDR3 loop is CSASAGEQPTYEQYF. CDR3 nucleotides: TGCAGTGCTAGTGCGGGGGAGCAGCCAACCTACGAGCAGTACTTC.

The genes are TRBV6-1 and TRBJ1-1; weak D call: TRBD1 (6 bases). Germline loops: CDR1 MNHNS, CDR2 SASEGT. V lost 2 bases to trimming and J lost 1 base, with 11 bases between them. This CDR3 spans 15 amino acids. In DNA form, the CDR3 reads TGTGCCAGCAGTGAAAGGGGGTACTGGAACACTGAAGCTTTCTTT. Encoded protein: CASSERGYWNTEAFF.

The chain couples TRBV7-9 to TRBJ1-3; unclear D gene. The CDR3 extends over 16 amino acids. Per germline, CDR1 SEHNR and CDR2 FQNEAQ (reference sequence). V was pared by 5 bases and J by 2 bases, with 16 bases between. Written as DNA, the CDR3 is TGTGCCAGCAGCCCACGAGGCTACTCGGCTGGAAACACCATATATTTT. This sequence encodes CASSPRGYSAGNTIYF.

V and J are TRBV6-2 or TRBV6-3 and TRBJ1-3; D ambiguous. Trimming cost V 4 bases and J 3 bases, with 10 bases left between them. This CDR3 has 14 residues. Germline values: CDR1 MNHEY, CDR2 SVGEGT. CDR3 in amino acids: CASSLEDNGNTIYF. CDR3 DNA sequence: TGTGCCAGCAGTTTAGAGGATAATGGAAACACCATATATTTT.

This clone was seen a single time. This chain connects TRBV24-1 to TRBJ2-7; TRBD1 aligns across 9 bases. V shed 4 bases, J shed 2 bases, and the junction held 5 bases outside the gene matches. CDR1 and CDR2 from the germline V gene are KGHDR and SFDVKD. The CDR3 runs to 15 residues. The CDR3, as DNA: TGTGCCACCAGTGACGAGGGACAGGGAACCTACGAGCAGTACTTC. As protein: CATSDEGQGTYEQYF.

This sequence joins TRBV19 and TRBJ2-2, with TRBD1 identical over 7 bases. This CDR3 contains 14 residues. Germline V gives CDR1 LNHDA, CDR2 SQIVND (reference sequence). J was trimmed by 5 bases and V by 6 bases; bases with no gene match: 6. CDR3 DNA sequence: TGTGCCAGTAGAGTGGCAGGGGGAACCGGGGAGCTGTTTTTT. Protein sequence: CASRVAGGTGELFF. Looking up the rest from reference TRBV19 and TRBJ2-2 gives the full variable domain: DGGITQSPKYLFRKEGQNVTLSCEQNLNHDAMYWYRQDPGQGLRLIYYSQIVNDFQKGDIAEGYSVSREKKESFPLTVTSAQKNPTAFYLCASRVAGGTGELFFGEGSRLTVL.

The chain is built from TRBV4-3 and TRBJ2-3, with 8 bases lining up with TRBD1. This CDR3 has 16 amino acids. Germline loops: CDR1 LGHNA, CDR2 YSLEER. V dropped 1 base and J dropped 4; count of bases not matched to a gene: 7. The CDR3, as DNA: TGCGCCAGCAGCCAAGGCCCAGGGGGCAGAGCAGATACGCAGTATTTT. Protein: CASSQGPGGRADTQYF.

The chain uses TRBV9 and TRBJ1-2, with TRBD1 identical over 9 bases. Trimming cost V 3 bases and J 6 bases; bases outside gene matches: 9. Germline V CDR1 and CDR2: SGDLS, YYNGEE. This CDR3 contains 15 residues. The CDR3 coding sequence is TGTGCCAGCAGCGCGGGACAGGGACTAGGCGATGGCTACACCTTC. Its protein is CASSAGQGLGDGYTF.

V is TRBV18 and J is TRBJ1-1, with TRBD1 identical over 7 bases. Germline loops: CDR1 KGHSH, CDR2 LQKENI. The CDR3 is 14 residues long. V dropped 4 bases and J dropped 5; count of bases not matched to a gene: 7. Here the CDR3 reads CASSLRQGGTEAFF. CDR3 coding DNA: TGTGCCAGCTCACTTAGACAGGGAGGAACTGAAGCTTTCTTT.

The V call is TRBV19, the J call TRBJ1-6, with D tentatively TRBD1 (6 bases). Germline loops: CDR1 LNHDA, CDR2 SQIVND (reference sequence). This CDR3 has 14 amino acids. Trimming left V 7 bases short and J 6 bases short, with 13 bases between. The DNA for the CDR3 is TGTGCCAGTACCTCAAGGGGGGGTAATTCACCCCTCCACTTT. It is translated as CASTSRGGNSPLHF.

The rearrangement links TRBV6-6 to TRBJ1-3; maybe TRBD1 (6 bases). Looked up from germline, CDR1 is MNHNY and CDR2 is SVGAGI (reference sequence). V was shortened by 8 bases and J by 3 bases, with 17 bases between the two germline ends. CDR3 length: 15 amino acids. CDR3 nucleotide sequence: TGTGCCAGCGGCCAAGGGGGTCAGTATGGAAACACCATATATTTT. Encoded protein: CASGQGGQYGNTIYF.

The CDR3 here is CASSELLGGSQYF. The CDR3 DNA reads as TGTGCCAGCAGTGAACTGCTGGGAGGATCGCAGTATTTT. V usage is TRBV6-4 and J usage is TRBJ2-3; D may be TRBD2 (6 bases). The germline V gene has CDR1 MRHNA and CDR2 SNTAGT. V was trimmed by 3 bases and J by 10 bases, leaving 14 bases between them. This CDR3 spans 13 amino acids.

The J gene is TRBJ2-7, the V gene TRBV7-9, with TRBD1 matching 9 bases. The V and J ends lost 5 bases and 2 bases, in that order; junction bases with no gene match: 4. This CDR3 spans 14 amino acids. From germline, CDR1 is SEHNR and CDR2 FQNEAQ (reference sequence). The CDR3 is CASSPTGGTYEQYF. DNA of the CDR3: TGTGCCAGCAGCCCGACAGGGGGGACCTACGAGCAGTACTTC. The whole variable domain, filled in from reference TRBV7-9 and TRBJ2-7, reads DTGVSQNPRHKITKRGQNVTFRCDPISEHNRLYWYRQTLGQGPEFLTYFQNEAQLEKSRLLSDRFSAERPKGSFSTLEIQRTEQGDSAMYLCASSPTGGTYEQYFGPGTRLTVT.

Here the CDR3 reads CASTGTGQAKNIQYF. CDR3 coding DNA: TGTGCCAGCACCGGGACAGGACAAGCCAAAAACATTCAGTACTTC. The chain employs TRBV7-9 and TRBJ2-4, with 8 bases identical to TRBD1. The germline CDR1 and CDR2 sequences are SEHNR and FQNEAQ (reference sequence). This CDR3 region has 15 residues. J lost 0 bases, V lost 7 bases, and 5 bases had no gene match.

This chain connects TRBV9 to TRBJ1-1; D unresolved. V gave up 2 bases and J gave up 3 bases, with 8 bases separating them. Germline-derived CDR1 and CDR2 are SGDLS and YYNGEE. The CDR3 extends over 13 amino acids. The CDR3 nucleotides are TGTGCCAGCAGCGTCGGTCAGGACACTGAAGCTTTCTTT. Amino acid sequence: CASSVGQDTEAFF.

The rearrangement joins TRBV5-1 to TRBJ1-4; the D gene is possibly TRBD1 (6 bases). This CDR3 contains 15 residues. Germline V gives CDR1 SGHRS, CDR2 YFSETQ. The V and J ends lost 4 bases and 5 bases respectively, with 15 bases between them. The CDR3 DNA sequence: TGCGCCAGCAGCCTAGATCCGACAGGCAATGAAAAACTGTTTTTT. Its translation is CASSLDPTGNEKLFF.

The V gene is TRBV4-3, the J gene TRBJ1-2; D is uncertain. Germline CDR1 and CDR2: LGHNA and YSLEER. V shed 0 bases and J shed 3 bases, with 11 bases lying between them. The CDR3 runs 15 residues. The CDR3 protein is CASSQEFSVDYGYTF. The CDR3 DNA is TGCGCCAGCAGCCAAGAGTTTTCGGTGGACTATGGCTACACCTTC.

The chain recombines TRBV5-6 with TRBJ1-1; no definite D call. CDR1 is SGHDT and CDR2 is YYEEEE in the germline V gene. The CDR3 loop spans 13 amino acids. The germline V and J ends were trimmed by 0 bases and 5 bases, with 8 bases remaining between them. The CDR3 region has the DNA TGTGCCAGCAGCTTGGGCGGGAGGACTGAAGCTTTCTTT. This translates into CASSLGGRTEAFF.

The chain has TRBV5-6 and TRBJ2-7, with 8 bases that match TRBD1. Germline values: CDR1 SGHDT, CDR2 YYEEEE. V lost 4 bases, J lost 7 bases, and 10 bases stayed unmatched. This CDR3 has 14 residues. The CDR3 protein is CASSPDRVTGEQYF. In nucleotides, the CDR3 is TGTGCCAGCAGCCCGGACAGGGTTACGGGGGAGCAGTACTTC.